The 22 T cell receptor beta chains reported below all come from one sample, sequenced in a study of CD8 T cells in Susac syndrome. RNA totalling roughly 0.45 to 1 ug underwent reverse transcription with random hexamers. One entry per CDR3 protein results from TCRdb running MiXCR on the immunoSEQ multiplex PCR reads. The data contain tens of thousands of distinct CDR3 sequences, 94% of them singletons. Sequenced material: CD8+ T cells from PBMCs. The receptors were sampled from a human donor in good health.

The chain is built from TRBV12-3 or TRBV12-4 and TRBJ2-2; D gene unclear. V was cut by 6 bases and J by 4 bases, with 18 bases left in between. The CDR3 totals 16 residues. The CDR3 DNA is TGTGCCAGCAGCCTCGCAACTACCGGGCTCACCGGGGAGCTGTTTTTT. This encodes CASSLATTGLTGELFF.

V and J are TRBV9 and TRBJ2-3, with unresolved D. The CDR3 is 17 amino acids. Germline V gene sequence: CDR1 SGDLS, CDR2 YYNGEE. Deletions cut 3 bases from V and 6 bases from J, with 23 bases between. The CDR3 protein is CASSGYASDPTLDTQYF. The CDR3 DNA follows: TGTGCCAGCAGCGGATACGCCTCAGACCCGACCCTGGATACGCAGTATTTT. Combining the CDR3 with reference TRBV9 and TRBJ2-3 gives the whole variable domain DSGVTQTPKHLITATGQRVTLRCSPRSGDLSVYWYQQSLDQGLQFLIQYYNGEERAKGNILERFSAQQFPDLHSELNLSSLELGDSALYFCASSGYASDPTLDTQYFGPGTRLTVL.

The rearrangement links TRBV2 to TRBJ1-1; D is unresolved. Looked up from germline, CDR1 is SNHLY and CDR2 is FYNNEI. V was cut by 3 bases and J by 1 base, with 9 bases left in between. The CDR3 has 14 amino acids. DNA of the CDR3: TGTGCCAGCAGTGAGGGCCTACCGAACACTGAAGCTTTCTTT. Translated: CASSEGLPNTEAFF.

V is TRBV4-3 and J is TRBJ1-1; no firm D call. The CDR3 runs 17 residues. Germline CDR1 reads LGHNA; CDR2 reads YSLEER. V was cut by 2 bases and J by 1 base, with 17 bases left in between. The DNA for the CDR3 is TGCGCCAGCAGCCAAACCCACAAAGGCTCGGGGAACACTGAAGCTTTCTTT. Translation gives CASSQTHKGSGNTEAFF.

The gene calls are TRBV20-1 and TRBJ2-3; D might be TRBD2 (6 bases). Germline lookup yields CDR1 DFQATT and CDR2 SNEGSKA (reference sequence). The ends were cut back, 1 base at V and 0 bases at J, with 11 bases in the middle. The CDR3 extends over 15 amino acids. CDR3: CSARGPGASTDTQYF. The CDR3 DNA reads TGCAGTGCTAGAGGTCCGGGAGCCAGCACAGATACGCAGTATTTT.

The gene calls are TRBV14 and TRBJ2-2; D may be TRBD1 (5 bases). There are 14 residues in the CDR3. Germline lookup yields CDR1 SGHDN and CDR2 FVKESK. Between the trimmed V and J ends, which lost 2 bases and 6 bases, there was a span of 10 bases. The CDR3 DNA reads TGTGCCAGCAGCCAATTCCCAGGGCCCGGGGAGCTGTTTTTT. The encoded protein is CASSQFPGPGELFF.

V and J are TRBV13 and TRBJ2-7; weak D call: TRBD1 (6 bases). The CDR3 runs 15 residues. Deletions cut 0 bases from V and 2 bases from J, with 11 bases between. Germline V lookup: CDR1 PRHDT, CDR2 FYEKMQ (reference sequence). CDR3 in DNA: TGTGCCAGCAGCTTAGGGACAGGAGGACCCTACGAGCAGTACGTC. Protein sequence: CASSLGTGGPYEQYV.

The gene calls are TRBV27 and TRBJ2-7; TRBD2 matches 8 bases. This CDR3 spans 15 amino acids. The ends lost 9 bases at V and 6 bases at J; junction bases unmatched: 16. Germline V gene data show CDR1 as MNHEY and CDR2 as SMNVEV (reference sequence). Here the CDR3 reads CARGEREGHIREQYV. CDR3 DNA: TGTGCCAGAGGAGAACGGGAGGGCCATATCCGCGAGCAGTACGTC.

This chain connects TRBV5-1 to TRBJ2-7; TRBD1 might be the D (6 bases). V was cut by 2 bases and J by 5 bases, with 17 bases left in between. Germline V gives CDR1 SGHRS, CDR2 YFSETQ. CDR3 length: 15 residues. The CDR3, as DNA: TGCGCCAGCAGCTTCCCCTCACAGGGTATCAACGAGCAGTACTTC. Amino acids: CASSFPSQGINEQYF. The whole variable domain, remainder taken from reference TRBV5-1 and TRBJ2-7, is KAGVTQTPRYLIKTRGQQVTLSCSPISGHRSVSWYQQTPGQGLQFLFEYFSETQRNKGNFPGRFSGRQFSNSRSEMNVSTLELGDSALYLCASSFPSQGINEQYFGPGTRLTVT.

This chain uses TRBV9 with TRBJ2-5, with D perhaps matching TRBD2 (6 bases). V lost 6 bases to trimming and J lost 5 bases, with 14 bases between them. CDR1 and CDR2 from the germline V gene are SGDLS and YYNGEE. CDR3 length equals 13 residues. Written as DNA, the CDR3 is TGTGCCAGCACGGCGGGATGGGAGGAGACCCAGTACTTC. Translation: CASTAGWEETQYF.

The chain couples TRBV28 to TRBJ2-7; 9 bases agree with TRBD2. Germline V gene sequence: CDR1 MDHEN, CDR2 SYDVKM. The CDR3 consists of 14 residues. Germline trimming cut 4 bases from V and 1 base from J; bases unmatched to any gene: 2. CDR3 residues: CASSSAGGSYEQYV. In nucleotides, the CDR3 is TGTGCCAGCAGTTCGGCGGGGGGGTCCTACGAGCAGTACGTC.

The sample holds one count of this clonotype. This chain connects TRBV3-1 to TRBJ2-1, with TRBD2 matching over 11 bases. Germline CDR1 and CDR2: LGHDT and YNNKEL (reference sequence). The V segment lost 0 bases and the J segment 4 bases; nucleotides outside the gene matches: 5. This CDR3 is 17 amino acids long. The CDR3 DNA reads TGTGCCAGCAGCCAAGAAGGCACTAGCGGGGGTTACAATGAGCAGTTCTTC. Encoded protein: CASSQEGTSGGYNEQFF.

This clonotype appeared once. The chain couples TRBV9 to TRBJ2-7; tentatively, D is TRBD1 (6 bases). This CDR3 is built from 14 residues. Germline V gene data show CDR1 as SGDLS and CDR2 as YYNGEE. Trimming removed 4 bases from V and 0 bases from J, with 11 bases in between. The CDR3 loop is CASSNRDNSYEQYF. CDR3 nucleotides: TGTGCCAGCAGCAACCGGGACAACTCCTACGAGCAGTACTTC.

The chain combines TRBV7-9 with TRBJ1-5; D not resolved. This CDR3 has 15 amino acids. CDR1 and CDR2 (germline): SEHNR, FQNEAQ (reference sequence). The V gene lost 6 bases and the J gene lost 7 bases, with 19 bases spanning the gap. CDR3 coding DNA: TGTGCCAGCAGTTCCCCCGGCAGCCGGGCCCAGCCCCAGCATTTT. It yields the protein CASSSPGSRAQPQHF.

CDR3 loop: CATSRARAGGGYNEQFF. The CDR3 DNA follows: TGTGCCACCAGCAGAGCCCGAGCGGGAGGAGGGTACAATGAGCAGTTCTTC. This chain connects TRBV15 to TRBJ2-1, with 9 nucleotides matching TRBD2. The CDR3 loop spans 17 amino acids. The V gene's germline CDR1 is LNHNV and CDR2 YYDKDF (reference sequence). V was clipped by 1 base and J by 4 bases; unmatched bases: 8.

The chain carries TRBV20-1 and TRBJ2-2; D might be TRBD2 (7 bases). The germline V and J ends were trimmed by 0 bases and 4 bases, with 12 bases remaining between them. CDR1 and CDR2 (germline): DFQATT, SNEGSKA (reference sequence). CDR3 length: 15 residues. The CDR3 protein is CSARDDRGATGELFF. The CDR3 DNA sequence: TGCAGTGCTAGAGATGATCGGGGGGCCACCGGGGAGCTGTTTTTT.

The rearrangement uses TRBV7-8 and TRBJ2-3; D might be TRBD2 (5 bases). CDR1 is SGHVS, CDR2 FQNEAQ, per germline. This CDR3 contains 16 residues. The V gene lost 1 base and the J gene lost 0 bases, with 11 bases spanning the gap. CDR3 bases: TGTGCCAGCAGCTTAGGATCTAGCCCCAGCACAGATACGCAGTATTTT. It translates to CASSLGSSPSTDTQYF.

The rearrangement uses TRBV5-1 and TRBJ2-7; 8 nucleotides align to TRBD2. The CDR3 contains 15 residues. V dropped 2 bases and J dropped 2; count of bases not matched to a gene: 6. Germline V gene sequence: CDR1 SGHRS, CDR2 YFSETQ. This CDR3 reads CASSLREGGAYEQYF. CDR3 DNA: TGCGCCAGCAGCTTACGGGAGGGCGGCGCCTACGAGCAGTACTTC.

This clonotype was seen just once. The chain joins TRBV13 to TRBJ2-5; either TRBD1 or TRBD2 may fit D (5 bases each). CDR1 and CDR2 from the germline V gene are PRHDT and FYEKMQ (reference sequence). CDR3 length equals 14 residues. V shed 1 base and J shed 2 bases, with 8 bases lying between them. CDR3 sequence (DNA): TGTGCCAGCAGCTTAGCGGGGACGCAAGAGACCCAGTACTTC. It translates to CASSLAGTQETQYF.

In its sample, this clonotype was seen once. The V call is TRBV29-1, the J call TRBJ2-3; no firm D call. This CDR3 comprises 14 residues. Trimming pared 3 bases from V and 0 bases from J, leaving 10 bases between. CDR1 is SQVTM and CDR2 is ANQGSEA in the germline V gene. This chain's CDR3 is CSVDSAPSTDTQYF. In nucleotides, the CDR3 is TGCAGCGTTGACTCAGCCCCTAGCACAGATACGCAGTATTTT.

The rearrangement joins TRBV20-1 to TRBJ2-3; 12 nucleotides line up with TRBD2. Trimming at V came to 8 bases and at J to 6 bases, leaving 18 bases not matched to a gene. Germline CDR1 is DFQATT and CDR2 is SNEGSKA (reference sequence). This CDR3 is built from 17 residues. The CDR3 loop is CSTGLAGGIQRGDTQYF. The CDR3 DNA reads as TGCAGTACAGGGCTAGCGGGAGGGATTCAAAGAGGGGATACGCAGTATTTT.

As regards this clonotype: The junction differs from germline at one of its ends, possibly a read error. V and J are TRBV11-1 and TRBJ2-1, with a weak D call TRBD2 (6 bases). The CDR3 is made up of 14 amino acids. Germline V gene sequence: CDR1 SGHAT, CDR2 FQDESV (reference sequence). The CDR3 bases are TGTGCCAGCAGCAAAGCGGGTTCTCACAAGGAGCAGTTCTTC. Translated, it gives CASSKAGSHKEQFF.